Presented here are 27 T cell receptor beta chains from one specimen sequenced in a study of brain T cells in children with intractable seizures. The protocol was immunoSEQ multiplex PCR, while the TCRdb copy is restricted to in-frame clones and leaves out a portion. This table holds over 20,000 clones, roughly 94% found once. This specimen consisted of peripheral blood, obtained at surgery. Source of these receptors: a boy between 10 and 17 years old with focal cortical dysplasia and intractable seizures.

This clone was recorded a few times. The rearrangement uses TRBV5-5 and TRBJ2-2; D is perhaps TRBD1 or TRBD2 (7 bases each). Germline V gives CDR1 SGHKS, CDR2 YYEKEE (reference sequence). V lost 4 bases and J lost 6, with 16 bases in between. The CDR3 runs to 15 residues. CDR3 nucleotide sequence: TGTGCCAGCAGCAGGGGGCAGGGAGGGCCCGGGGAGCTGTTTTTT. Residues: CASSRGQGGPGELFF.

The V and J genes are TRBV30 and TRBJ1-2, with TRBD1 identical over 7 bases. Germline V gene lookup returns CDR1 GTSNPN and CDR2 SVGIG (reference sequence). The V and J ends lost 4 bases and 0 bases, in that order; junction bases with no gene match: 11. This CDR3 has 16 residues. For the CDR3, the DNA is TGTGCCTGGAAACACCCTCCGACAGGGACTAACTATGGCTACACCTTC. Residues: CAWKHPPTGTNYGYTF.

J is TRBJ2-3 and V is TRBV10-3; the match to TRBD1 covers 10 bases. CDR3 length equals 15 residues. The ends lost 5 bases at V and 5 bases at J; junction bases unmatched: 7. Germline CDR1 reads ENHRY; CDR2 reads SYGVKD. CDR3 loop: CAISRTGGGEDTQYF. The CDR3 nucleotides read TGTGCCATCAGTAGGACAGGGGGAGGCGAAGATACGCAGTATTTT.

V usage is TRBV4-1 and J usage is TRBJ2-3; no firm D call. Germline CDR1 is MGHRA and CDR2 is YSYEKL. The length of the CDR3 is 15 residues. The V end lost 0 bases, the J end lost 3 bases, and 10 bases lay between the germline ends. The CDR3 sequence: CASSQEAYATDTQYF. The CDR3 DNA sequence: TGCGCCAGCAGCCAAGAGGCCTACGCAACAGATACGCAGTATTTT.

The chain employs TRBV4-1 and TRBJ2-6; D is unresolved. Germline loops: CDR1 MGHRA, CDR2 YSYEKL. The ends were cut back, 2 bases at V and 11 bases at J, with 13 bases in the middle. The CDR3 is 14 amino acids. The DNA of the CDR3 is TGCGCCAGCAGCCAAAGTCTGGCAAACGACGTCCTGACTTTC. Protein product: CASSQSLANDVLTF.

This rearrangement joins TRBV2 to TRBJ1-2, with 9 bases that match TRBD1. Germline V CDR1 and CDR2: SNHLY, FYNNEI. The junction had 8 bases not matched to a gene; V was cut back by 7 bases and J by 8 bases. This CDR3 contains 13 residues. The DNA of the CDR3 is TGTGCCAGCAATATCGGGACAGGGAGCGGCTACACCTTC. It translates to CASNIGTGSGYTF.

The gene calls are TRBV10-2 and TRBJ2-1, with 8 bases aligning to TRBD2. The CDR3 spans 15 residues. Germline loops: CDR1 WSHSY, CDR2 SAAADI. The ends lost 2 bases at V and 9 bases at J; junction bases unmatched: 9. CDR3 loop: CASSEDRGGYTEQFF. CDR3 coding DNA: TGCGCCAGCAGTGAGGACCGGGGGGGATATACTGAGCAGTTCTTC.

This sequence joins TRBV19 and TRBJ1-1; the match to TRBD1 covers 8 bases. The CDR3 is 13 residues long. V shed 7 bases, J shed 4 bases, and the junction held 5 bases outside the gene matches. CDR1 is LNHDA and CDR2 is SQIVND in the germline V gene (reference sequence). DNA for the CDR3: TGTGCCAGTATCCAGGGGGCGGGCACTGAAGCTTTCTTT. This encodes CASIQGAGTEAFF.

The genes are TRBV25-1 and TRBJ2-1; possible D gene TRBD2, 5 bases. The CDR3 consists of 14 residues. The V end was cut by 9 bases, the J end by 3 bases, with 15 bases between. Germline CDR1 is MGHDK and CDR2 is SYGVNS. The CDR3: CASSKGGLYNEQFF. In nucleotides, the CDR3 is TGTGCCAGTAGCAAGGGTGGACTCTACAATGAGCAGTTCTTC.

The V gene is TRBV2, the J gene TRBJ2-7, with TRBD1 matching 7 bases. The V segment lost 8 bases and the J segment 0 bases; nucleotides outside the gene matches: 10. The CDR3 loop spans 15 amino acids. CDR1 SNHLY and CDR2 FYNNEI come from the germline V gene. The CDR3 protein is CASLFTGTVSYEQYF. As DNA, the CDR3 is TGTGCCAGCCTTTTCACGGGGACAGTCTCCTACGAGCAGTACTTC. The full variable domain, in which reference TRBV2 and TRBJ2-7 provide the parts outside the CDR3, is EPEVTQTPSHQVTQMGQEVILRCVPISNHLYFYWYRQILGQKVEFLVSFYNNEISEKSEIFDDQFSVERPDGSNFTLKIRSTKLEDSAMYFCASLFTGTVSYEQYFGPGTRLTVT.

This chain connects TRBV30 to TRBJ1-1; 9 nucleotides agree with TRBD1. The CDR3 contains 12 residues. Germline CDR1 is GTSNPN and CDR2 is SVGIG (reference sequence). Trimming cost V 6 bases and J 7 bases; bases outside gene matches: 6. CDR3 nucleotides: TGTGCCTGCCACAGGGGGCCGGTTGAAGCTTTCTTT. This sequence encodes CACHRGPVEAFF.

This chain connects TRBV15 to TRBJ2-3, with a possible D match to TRBD1 (5 bases). Trimming removed 0 bases at V and 7 bases at J, with 14 bases between. CDR1 and CDR2 from the germline V gene are LNHNV and YYDKDF (reference sequence). The CDR3 covers 15 residues. The CDR3 nucleotides are TGTGCCACCAGCAGAGATAGACAAGGGGCCCATACGCAGTATTTT. Translating gives CATSRDRQGAHTQYF. The complete variable domain, with remaining parts taken from reference TRBV15 and TRBJ2-3, reads DAMVIQNPRYQVTQFGKPVTLSCSQTLNHNVMYWYQQKSSQAPKLLFHYYDKDFNNEADTPDNFQSRRPNTSFCFLDIRSPGLGDTAMYLCATSRDRQGAHTQYFGPGTRLTVL.

This sequence joins TRBV7-9 and TRBJ2-3; D perhaps matches TRBD1 (6 bases). Germline V gene lookup returns CDR1 SEHNR and CDR2 FQNEAQ (reference sequence). This CDR3 has 14 amino acids. The V and J ends lost 2 bases and 4 bases respectively, with 10 bases between them. The DNA of the CDR3 is TGTGCCAGCAGCTTAACAGGGCGGGCAGATACGCAGTATTTT. It is translated as CASSLTGRADTQYF.

CDR3 nucleotides: TGTGCCAGCAGCACTCTAGGGGGCGGCTCCTACAATGAGCAGTTCTTC. Its protein is CASSTLGGGSYNEQFF. The chain recombines TRBV7-6 with TRBJ2-1; 7 positions agree with TRBD1. The germline CDR1 and CDR2 sequences are SGHVS and FNYEAQ. Germline trimming cut 5 bases from V and 0 bases from J; bases unmatched to any gene: 7. The CDR3 is 16 amino acids.

The CDR3 coding sequence is TGCGCCAGCAGCCAACTAGCGGTCCGGAGCACCGGGGAGCTGTTTTTT. This encodes CASSQLAVRSTGELFF. The V gene is TRBV4-1, the J gene TRBJ2-2, with 7 bases aligning to TRBD2. The CDR3 is 16 residues long. Looked up from germline, CDR1 is MGHRA and CDR2 is YSYEKL. J gave up 4 bases and V 2 bases, and 7 bases lay outside the gene matches.

V is TRBV19 and J is TRBJ2-3; D is perhaps TRBD1 or TRBD2 (5 bases each). Germline CDR1 reads LNHDA; CDR2 reads SQIVND (reference sequence). Trimming shortened V by 4 bases and J by 1 base, and 15 bases separated the two germline ends. The CDR3 consists of 16 residues. The CDR3 DNA follows: TGTGCCAGTAGTAGTCCGGGACGCCTTCGCACAGATACGCAGTATTTT. Protein product: CASSSPGRLRTDTQYF.

The chain combines TRBV24-1 with TRBJ2-5; either TRBD1 or TRBD2 may supply D (5 bases each). V was cut by 3 bases and J by 3 bases, with 16 bases left in between. This CDR3 spans 16 amino acids. Germline lookup yields CDR1 KGHDR and CDR2 SFDVKD. DNA of the CDR3: TGTGCCACCAGTGATCCCCGAACGGGGCTCAAAGAGACCCAGTACTTC. It specifies CATSDPRTGLKETQYF.

The genes are TRBV9 and TRBJ1-4; tentatively, D is TRBD1 (5 bases). The germline V and J ends were trimmed by 3 bases and 2 bases, with 14 bases remaining between them. This CDR3 comprises 16 residues. CDR1 is SGDLS, CDR2 YYNGEE, per germline. The CDR3 sequence is CASSGRDGSTNEKLFF. CDR3 coding DNA: TGTGCCAGCAGCGGACGGGACGGATCGACTAATGAAAAACTGTTTTTT. Supplemented by reference TRBV9 and TRBJ1-4, the full variable domain reads DSGVTQTPKHLITATGQRVTLRCSPRSGDLSVYWYQQSLDQGLQFLIQYYNGEERAKGNILERFSAQQFPDLHSELNLSSLELGDSALYFCASSGRDGSTNEKLFFGSGTQLSVL.

For this clone: The junction departs from germline at one end; a sequencing error may be responsible. The chain has TRBV27 and TRBJ2-1, with 8 bases aligning to TRBD2. This CDR3 has 13 amino acids. The germline gives CDR1 MNHEY, CDR2 SMNVEV (reference sequence). In nucleotides, the CDR3 is TGTGCCAGCAGTACAATAACCGGGACTAGTGAGGTCTTC. It encodes CASSTITGTSEVF.

The chain joins TRBV7-8 to TRBJ1-5; D unclear. Germline CDR1 SGHVS, CDR2 FQNEAQ. The V gene lost 1 base and the J gene lost 4 bases, with 11 bases spanning the gap. There are 15 residues in the CDR3. The CDR3 loop reads CASSLGSSGNQPQHF. Written as DNA, the CDR3 is TGTGCCAGCAGCTTAGGGTCCTCGGGGAATCAGCCCCAGCATTTT.

This sequence joins TRBV7-3 and TRBJ2-3, with a possible D match to TRBD1 (5 bases). The CDR3 loop spans 15 amino acids. CDR1 and CDR2 (germline): SGHTA, FQGTGA. The germline V and J ends were trimmed by 2 bases and 2 bases, with 11 bases remaining between them. The CDR3 reads CASSLGAPPTDTQYF. CDR3 in DNA: TGTGCCAGCAGCTTAGGGGCGCCCCCCACAGATACGCAGTATTTT.

The chain carries TRBV11-2 and TRBJ1-1; 9 bases match TRBD1. The J segment lost 4 bases and the V segment lost 5 bases, leaving 5 bases of the junction unmatched. The V gene's germline CDR1 is SGHAT and CDR2 FQNNGV. The CDR3 consists of 14 residues. The CDR3 DNA is TGTGCCAGCAGCATATCACAGGGGGCCACTGAAGCTTTCTTT. This codes for CASSISQGATEAFF.

The CDR3 loop reads CASSWGLARSTDTQYF. CDR3 bases: TGTGCCAGCAGCTGGGGACTAGCCCGTAGCACAGATACGCAGTATTTT. This chain links TRBV11-2 with TRBJ2-3; 9 positions agree with TRBD2. Trimming at V came to 4 bases and at J to 0 bases, leaving 5 bases not matched to a gene. Germline V gene data show CDR1 as SGHAT and CDR2 as FQNNGV. The CDR3 spans 16 residues.

This clone was counted between two and nine times. This chain links TRBV29-1 with TRBJ1-1; the match to TRBD1 covers 9 bases. The V segment lost 4 bases and the J segment 4 bases; nucleotides outside the gene matches: 1. The CDR3 covers 12 residues. Looked up from germline, CDR1 is SQVTM and CDR2 is ANQGSEA. The CDR3 bases are TGCAGCGTTGGGACAGGGGCCACTGAAGCTTTCTTT. This translates into CSVGTGATEAFF. Full variable domain (rest looked up from reference TRBV29-1 and TRBJ1-1): SAVISQKPSRDICQRGTSLTIQCQVDSQVTMMFWYRQQPGQSLTLIATANQGSEATYESGFVIDKFPISRPNLTFSTLTVSNMSPEDSSIYLCSVGTGATEAFFGQGTRLTVV.

The gene calls are TRBV19 and TRBJ1-5; D not certain. The CDR3 consists of 14 residues. Looked up from germline, CDR1 is LNHDA and CDR2 is SQIVND (reference sequence). The V gene lost 0 bases and the J gene lost 4 bases, with 7 bases spanning the gap. The CDR3 nucleotides are TGTGCCAGTAGTATAGACAGCGTTAATCAGCCCCAGCATTTT. Translating it yields CASSIDSVNQPQHF.

V usage is TRBV12-3 or TRBV12-4 and J usage is TRBJ2-5; a possible D gene is TRBD1 (6 bases). The CDR3 loop spans 13 amino acids. V was clipped by 7 bases and J by 2 bases, with 11 bases between them. Here the CDR3 reads CASTDRWQETQYF. CDR3 bases: TGTGCCAGCACCGACAGGTGGCAAGAGACCCAGTACTTC.

The chain is built from TRBV5-4 and TRBJ2-3; 14 bases are shared with TRBD2. The J segment lost 5 bases and the V segment lost 0 bases, leaving 2 bases of the junction unmatched. CDR1 is SGHNT and CDR2 is YYREEE in the germline V gene (reference sequence). This CDR3 is built from 16 residues. Here the CDR3 reads CASSLGLAGGQDTQYF. The CDR3 DNA reads as TGTGCCAGCAGCTTGGGACTAGCGGGAGGGCAAGATACGCAGTATTTT.